This T cell receptor (beta chain) was recorded in a study of blood T cells in healthy people across ages. The CDR3 has 14 amino acids. Germline CDR1 and CDR2: SSHAT and FNYEAQ (reference sequence). Overall study findings and caveats: In older individuals, TCR beta diversity per million T cells was lower, falling roughly linearly with age.

There are a few counts of this clonotype. Its antigen is not known. Then a second PCR, running about 6 to 11 cycles, was carried out with a sample-barcoded 5' primer and a J-beta primer mix. Through a template-switch adaptor with 12 random nucleotides, each cDNA molecule received a tag. MiXCR, applied by TCRdb to the 5' RACE reads, yields one record per CDR3 protein. Here the sample spans roughly 2 million distinct CDR3 sequences, roughly 52% being singletons. This clonotype was obtained from a woman in her 40s in good health. The chain employs TRBV7-7 and TRBJ2-2; a weak D match, TRBD1 (6 bases). The source material was blood. The CDR3 sequence: CASGATGFTGELFF. CDR3 nucleotide sequence: TGTGCTAGTGGGGCAACAGGGTTCACCGGGGAGCTGTTTTTT.